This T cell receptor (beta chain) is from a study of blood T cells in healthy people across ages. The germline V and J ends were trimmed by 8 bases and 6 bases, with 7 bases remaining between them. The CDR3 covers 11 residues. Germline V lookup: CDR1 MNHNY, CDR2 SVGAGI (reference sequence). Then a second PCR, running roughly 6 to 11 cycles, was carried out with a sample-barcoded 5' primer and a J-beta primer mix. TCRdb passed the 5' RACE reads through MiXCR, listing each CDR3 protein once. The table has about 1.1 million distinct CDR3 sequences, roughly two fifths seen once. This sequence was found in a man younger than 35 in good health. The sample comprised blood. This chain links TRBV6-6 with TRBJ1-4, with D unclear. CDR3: CASGRDEKLFF. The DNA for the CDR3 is TGTGCCAGCGGACGGGATGAAAAACTGTTTTTT.